This TCR beta chain derives from a study of CD8+ T cells in alopecia areata (dated by TCRdb to 2016 to 2018). Background for the entire study: The treated patients took part in an open-label pilot trial in which moderate-to-severe alopecia areata was treated with oral tofacitinib at 5 to 10 mg twice daily. Tofacitinib was given for 6 to 18 months, followed by 6 months of follow-up off drug to assess delayed response and recurrence. Disease severity in treated patients was measured with the SALT score, which quantifies the percentage of affected scalp surface area. To study T cell clonal expansion in alopecia areata, the researchers applied high-throughput TCRbeta sequencing to both the C3H/HeJ mouse model and human patients. Human TCRbeta sequencing covered scalp tissue and sorted CD4+ and CD8+ peripheral blood T cells from patchy and totalis/universalis alopecia areata patients and healthy controls. Tofacitinib-treated patients had biopsies at baseline and at 4 and 24 weeks of treatment, with a later scalp biopsy in several patients. Scalp clonality was compared among normal scalp (n=4), patchy alopecia areata scalp (n=8), and alopecia totalis/universalis scalp (n=8). RNA was obtained with the PAXgene miRNA kit for fixed scalp, the miRNeasy kit for PBMCs, and the RNeasy kit for mouse skin. TCRbeta CDR3 regions were amplified by immunoSEQ multiplex PCR using 35 Vbeta forward and 13 Jbeta reverse primers. The investigation overall reported the following: The treated cohort was small, with a single nonresponder, so links between baseline CD8+ expansion and response need larger studies. Shared TCR sequences between patients were less evident than in mice, which may be partly attributable to HLA diversity in the patient population. With tofacitinib, both scalp clonality and the number of expanded CD8+ clones among the top 100 scalp clones went down significantly. Scalp TCR repertoire analysis is complicated because resident alphabeta T cells in normal human skin are also sequenced, whereas mouse skin is dominated by gammadelta T cells. Lesional scalp, especially in alopecia totalis/universalis, showed higher clonality and more expanded CD8+ clones than normal scalp, suggesting antigenic drive. Many expanded lesional clones were found to persist in scalp and blood during tofacitinib treatment, and relapse after treatment cessation may be partly explained by this persistence.

Only a few counts were recorded for this clone. There is no known antigen for this receptor. No base qualities exist here, and no much larger clone lies one base off it. The CDR3 numbers 14 residues from cysteine through phenylalanine. Solely the CDR3 DNA is kept, with 42 bases framed from the first base. The germline V gene (reference sequence) yields LNHDA for CDR1 and SQIVND for CDR2. Here V drops 5 bases and J drops 5 bases, and the junction holds 4 bases not matched to any gene. Receptors were amplified or captured by the immunoSEQ multiplex PCR assay. To provide template for TCR sequencing, every sample had RNA extracted and reverse transcribed into cDNA. SuperScript III was used to make first-strand cDNA, primed with a 2:1 mix of oligo-dT and random hexamers. A synthetic immune receptor repertoire was used to gauge amplification bias, and whatever bias remained was removed computationally. Turning to the authors' computational methods: Raw reads were preprocessed for error removal, and CDR3 was defined according to IMGT conventions as running from the conserved cysteine to phenylalanine. Clonality was computed by normalizing Shannon entropy by log2 of the number of productive unique TCRs and subtracting the result from 1. CD4 or CD8 identity of scalp clones was inferred by cross-referencing scalp TCRbeta sequences with sorted blood CD4 and CD8 repertoires. The source is immuneACCESS, and TCRdb retained only in-frame sequences with V and J called. Part of the clones is not carried over; for the studies checked, unresolved V genes explain less than half of this, and the remainder is unexplained. Clonal size and the V and J genes are those of that table, whereas D and trimming came from the DNA. This sample comprises 95,000 to 120,000 clones, roughly three fifths of them detected only once. Of the sample, more than 3% is held by the ten largest clones.

In the paper's terms, the time point label means: 20 to 30 weeks on oral tofacitinib. The treatment or condition tag for this specimen amounts to: oral pan-JAK inhibitor, 5-10 mg twice daily. Lesional scalp punch biopsies and peripheral blood were collected from alopecia areata patients. PBMCs were separated by density centrifugation and stained for CD3, CD4 and CD8, after which CD4+ and CD8+ T cells were sorted on a FACSAria. Rearrangement joined TRBV19 to TRBJ2-1; TRBD1 aligns with 9 central bases. The source of this sequence is a human donor with alopecia areata. Sequenced material: CD4+ T cells sorted from blood, taken at week 24, from a patient treated with tofacitinib. This receptor carries the CDR3 CASSARTGDNEQFF. The sequenced DNA is TGTGCCAGTAGTGCTAGGACAGGGGACAATGAGCAGTTCTTC.